This entry is about one TCR beta chain. A much more abundant neighbour one base away suggests this may be a read error. Investigators profiled TCR beta VDJ and CDR3 from genomic DNA template. TCRdb re-called the reads with MiXCR, one entry per CDR3 protein. This sample has some 160,000 distinct CDR3 sequences, with more than 45% found just once. The data belong to a study of CD8+CD57+ T cells in acquired aplastic anemia. Patients sequenced had flow cytometry evidence of CD8+CD57+ cell expansion. Sequencing input: sorted CD4+, CD8+, or CD8+CD57+ T cells (not recorded which) from PBMCs. This TCR was sampled from a human donor with aplastic anemia.

The CDR3 reads CASSPYGQASDTGELSF. The CDR3 region has the DNA TGTGCCAGCAGTCCCTATGGACAGGCCTCCGACACCGGGGAGCTGTCTTTT. The rearrangement links TRBV10-3 to TRBJ2-2, with 7 positions matching TRBD1. This CDR3 has 17 amino acids. Germline V gene data show CDR1 as ENHRY and CDR2 as SYGVKD.